This T cell receptor beta chain derives from a study of T cell clonotyping in hematopoietic cell transplantation. Broader study findings: Pathologically expanded recipient clonotypes increased progressively from day 30 to day 180 as diversity fell. Higher Inverse Simpson Index values in graft donor and pretransplant recipient predicted broader posttransplant TCR diversity.

Some clones are missing from TCRdb's copy, which holds only in-frame ones; the method was immunoSEQ multiplex PCR. The sample lists some 29,000 clones, roughly 92% seen once, with about 10% in the top ten. The germline V gene has CDR1 LGHNA and CDR2 YSLEER. V lost 2 bases to trimming and J lost 15 bases; unmatched junction nucleotides: 9. The CDR3 sequence is 13 residues long. This clone has a single count. The antigen is undetermined. The chain joins TRBV4-3 to TRBJ2-1; TRBD1 agrees at 8 bases. Sequencing was performed on PBMCs, taken 100 days after allogeneic stem cell transplant. This TCR derives from a female patient aged 50 to 60 who had an allogeneic stem cell transplant from a related donor, so the T cells may come from the graft donor. Some clones in this sample may be carry-over from other donors' samples. CDR3 region: CASSQSLDRVRFF. The DNA of the CDR3 is TGCGCCAGCAGCCAATCCTTGGACAGGGTAAGGTTCTTC.